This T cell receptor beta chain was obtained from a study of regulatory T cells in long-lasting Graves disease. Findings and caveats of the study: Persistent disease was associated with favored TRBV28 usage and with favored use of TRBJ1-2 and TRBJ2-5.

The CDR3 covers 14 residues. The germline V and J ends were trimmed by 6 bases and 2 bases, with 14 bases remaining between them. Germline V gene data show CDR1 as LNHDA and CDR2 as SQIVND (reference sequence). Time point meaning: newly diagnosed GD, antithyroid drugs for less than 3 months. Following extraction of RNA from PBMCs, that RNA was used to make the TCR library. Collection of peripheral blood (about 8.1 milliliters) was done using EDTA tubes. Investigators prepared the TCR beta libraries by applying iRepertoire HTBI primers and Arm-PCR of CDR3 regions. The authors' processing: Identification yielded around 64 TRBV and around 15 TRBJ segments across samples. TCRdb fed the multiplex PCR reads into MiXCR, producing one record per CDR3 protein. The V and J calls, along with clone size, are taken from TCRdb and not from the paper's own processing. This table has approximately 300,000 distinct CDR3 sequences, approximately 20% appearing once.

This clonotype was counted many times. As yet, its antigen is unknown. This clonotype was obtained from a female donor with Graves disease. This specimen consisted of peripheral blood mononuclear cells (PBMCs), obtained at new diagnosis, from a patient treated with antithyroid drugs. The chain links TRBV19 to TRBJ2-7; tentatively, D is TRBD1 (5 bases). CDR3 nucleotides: TGTGCCAGTAGCGTACAGGTAGGCACCTACGAGCAGTACTTC. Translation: CASSVQVGTYEQYF.